These 28 T cell receptor beta chains were all obtained from the same sample, sequenced in a study of cytomegalovirus exposure and HLA in healthy donors. Generated by immunoSEQ multiplex PCR, the TCRdb table keeps only in-frame clones and is missing some. This sample carries 55,000 to 70,000 clones, about 89% of them seen once, and the ten largest clones take just over 3%. Sequencing was performed on PBMCs. These receptors were collected from a man between 18 and 29 years old in good health and CMV-seronegative.

The rearrangement joins TRBV6-4 to TRBJ2-1; 9 bases agree with TRBD2. The V segment lost 0 bases and the J segment 10 bases; nucleotides outside the gene matches: 7. The germline V gene encodes CDR1 MRHNA and CDR2 SNTAGT. CDR3 length: 15 residues. In nucleotides, the CDR3 is TGTGCCAGCAGTGACTCTAGCGGGAGTGTAAGGGAGCAGTTCTTC. Protein product: CASSDSSGSVREQFF.

V gene TRBV5-1 combines with J gene TRBJ2-3; D remains ambiguous. Germline values: CDR1 SGHRS, CDR2 YFSETQ. Trimming cost V 1 base and J 6 bases, with 6 bases left between them. This CDR3 is 12 amino acids long. Written as DNA, the CDR3 is TGCGCCAGCAGCTTGACTGAGGATACGCAGTATTTT. The encoded protein is CASSLTEDTQYF.

The V call is TRBV19, the J call TRBJ2-1; TRBD2 agrees at 12 bases. Germline CDR1 is LNHDA and CDR2 is SQIVND (reference sequence). V lost 3 bases, J lost 8 bases, and 5 bases stayed unmatched. This CDR3 comprises 15 residues. This CDR3 is CASSMVTSGSHEQFF. The DNA of the CDR3 is TGTGCCAGTAGTATGGTGACTAGCGGGAGTCATGAGCAGTTCTTC.

The chain links TRBV7-3 to TRBJ2-1; D perhaps matches TRBD2 (6 bases). Looked up from germline, CDR1 is SGHTA and CDR2 is FQGTGA. Trimming cost V 3 bases and J 0 bases, with 6 bases left between them. The CDR3 consists of 14 residues. CDR3 protein: CASSLGGSYNEQFF. CDR3 in DNA: TGTGCCAGCAGCTTGGGGGGCTCCTACAATGAGCAGTTCTTC.

This rearrangement joins TRBV5-4 to TRBJ2-7, with 9 bases identical to TRBD1. Germline assignment: CDR1 SGHNT and CDR2 YYREEE (reference sequence). CDR3 length: 15 amino acids. After removal of 2 bases from V and 5 bases from J, the junction contained 8 bases not matched to a gene. The CDR3 region is CASSFRDRATHEQYF. As DNA, the CDR3 is TGTGCCAGCAGCTTCCGGGACAGGGCTACCCACGAGCAGTACTTC.

The CDR3 loop reads CASEDNYGYTF. The CDR3, as DNA: TGTGCCAGCGAGGATAACTATGGCTACACCTTC. This chain connects TRBV28 to TRBJ1-2; no reliable D call. CDR1 is MDHEN, CDR2 SYDVKM, per germline. This CDR3 is built from 11 residues. Trimming removed 8 bases from V and 1 base from J, with 5 bases in between.

This chain connects TRBV5-1 to TRBJ2-3, with 8 positions matching TRBD2. V shed 4 bases, J shed 2 bases, and the junction held 15 bases outside the gene matches. This CDR3 has 18 residues. Per germline, CDR1 SGHRS and CDR2 YFSETQ. CDR3 nucleotides: TGCGCCAGCAGCGCGGGTCCAAGCGGGAGTATCTCCACAGATACGCAGTATTTT. Translated: CASSAGPSGSISTDTQYF.

The chain uses TRBV4-3 and TRBJ1-5; D gene ambiguous. There are 14 residues in the CDR3. The germline CDR1 and CDR2 sequences are LGHNA and YSLEER. Deletions cut 0 bases from V and 3 bases from J, with 6 bases between. The CDR3 here is CASSQDLYNQPQHF. The DNA for the CDR3 is TGCGCCAGCAGCCAAGATCTATACAATCAGCCCCAGCATTTT.

V is TRBV29-1 and J is TRBJ2-1; tentative D call: TRBD2 (5 bases). Trimming removed 3 bases from V and 0 bases from J, with 6 bases in between. Germline assignment: CDR1 SQVTM and CDR2 ANQGSEA. The CDR3 runs to 13 residues. CDR3 in DNA: TGCAGCGTTGAGCGGGCCTCCTACAATGAGCAGTTCTTC. Protein: CSVERASYNEQFF.

The chain recombines TRBV9 with TRBJ1-1, with a weak D call TRBD1 (5 bases). Germline-derived CDR1 and CDR2 are SGDLS and YYNGEE. V shed 0 bases and J shed 2 bases, with 11 bases lying between them. The CDR3 is made up of 15 amino acids. The CDR3 reads CASSVGGRKNTEAFF. CDR3 nucleotide sequence: TGTGCCAGCAGCGTAGGGGGCAGAAAAAACACTGAAGCTTTCTTT.

V and J are TRBV18 and TRBJ2-7; TRBD1 is a possible D gene (5 bases). Germline CDR1 and CDR2: KGHSH and LQKENI. The CDR3 is 13 residues long. Trimming cost V 2 bases and J 4 bases, with 9 bases left between them. The CDR3 nucleotides read TGTGCCAGCTCACCAGACAGTAAGTACGAGCAGTACTTC. This sequence encodes CASSPDSKYEQYF.

This chain's CDR3 is CSALAPDTQYF. CDR3 in DNA: TGCAGTGCTTTAGCTCCAGATACGCAGTATTTT. The chain joins TRBV20-1 to TRBJ2-3; unclear D gene. V was trimmed by 5 bases and J by 4 bases, leaving 7 bases between them. The CDR3 is made up of 11 amino acids. The germline V gene encodes CDR1 DFQATT and CDR2 SNEGSKA (reference sequence).

The rearrangement links TRBV28 to TRBJ2-3, with TRBD2 matching 9 bases. CDR3 length: 18 amino acids. Germline assignment: CDR1 MDHEN and CDR2 SYDVKM. J lost 2 bases, V lost 5 bases, and 14 bases had no gene match. CDR3 DNA: TGTGCCAGCAGTCCTAGCGGGACAACCCTATTTACCACAGATACGCAGTATTTT. Residues: CASSPSGTTLFTTDTQYF.

The chain recombines TRBV25-1 with TRBJ2-7; D remains ambiguous. The V gene's germline CDR1 is MGHDK and CDR2 SYGVNS. The CDR3 has 15 residues. The V gene lost 4 bases and the J gene lost 5 bases, with 18 bases spanning the gap. The CDR3 loop reads CASSASVGLYDEQYF. The DNA for the CDR3 is TGTGCCAGCAGTGCCAGCGTCGGTCTTTACGACGAGCAGTACTTC.

This clone was counted once. The genes are TRBV7-9 and TRBJ2-7, with 8 bases identical to TRBD1. CDR3 length equals 17 residues. V dropped 5 bases and J dropped 0; count of bases not matched to a gene: 12. Germline-derived CDR1 and CDR2 are SEHNR and FQNEAQ (reference sequence). CDR3 nucleotide sequence: TGTGCCAGCAGCCAAGGCCCAGGGGGCGGAAGCTCCTACGAGCAGTACTTC. Translated: CASSQGPGGGSSYEQYF.

This clone showed up just once. This sequence joins TRBV5-1 and TRBJ1-1, with D uncertain. Germline V CDR1 and CDR2: SGHRS, YFSETQ. The CDR3 has 13 residues. Trimming cost V 1 base and J 0 bases, with 4 bases left between them. The CDR3 DNA reads as TGCGCCAGCAGCTTGAACTTGAACACTGAAGCTTTCTTT. Its translation: CASSLNLNTEAFF.

The chain has TRBV7-3 and TRBJ2-6; D uncertain. CDR1 is SGHTA and CDR2 is FQGTGA in the germline V gene. Trimming took 2 bases from V and 0 from J, leaving 8 bases between them. The CDR3 is 16 amino acids. The CDR3, as DNA: TGTGCCAGCAGCTTACCCAGTCGCTCTGGGGCCAACGTCCTGACTTTC. Its protein product is CASSLPSRSGANVLTF.

The CDR3 loop is CAWERKGLAGYEQFF. The CDR3 DNA follows: TGTGCCTGGGAGCGGAAGGGACTAGCGGGATATGAGCAGTTCTTC. The chain uses TRBV30 and TRBJ2-1, with 13 bases that match TRBD2. This CDR3 has 15 residues. The germline V gene encodes CDR1 GTSNPN and CDR2 SVGIG (reference sequence). The trim removed 5 bases at V and 8 bases at J, leaving 9 bases unmatched. The complete variable domain, with remaining parts taken from reference TRBV30 and TRBJ2-1, reads SQTIHQWPATLVQPVGSPLSLECTVEGTSNPNLYWYRQAAGRGLQLLFYSVGIGQISSEVPQNLSASRPQDRQFILSSKKLLLSDSGFYLCAWERKGLAGYEQFFGPGTRLTVL.

V usage is TRBV25-1 and J usage is TRBJ2-7, with a tentative D call TRBD2 (6 bases). Trimming shortened V by 6 bases and J by 1 base, and 10 bases separated the two germline ends. This CDR3 contains 13 residues. Per the germline V gene, CDR1 is MGHDK and CDR2 is SYGVNS. The CDR3: CASRFGTSYEQYF. The CDR3 coding sequence is TGTGCCAGCAGATTCGGGACTTCCTACGAGCAGTACTTC.

This chain connects TRBV5-1 to TRBJ1-4; D ambiguous. With 3 bases removed from V and 0 bases from J, the gap between germline ends came to 9 bases. The CDR3 is 15 amino acids. Germline CDR1 reads SGHRS; CDR2 reads YFSETQ. CDR3 coding DNA: TGCGCCAGCAGCTCCGGTCCTGCAACTAATGAAAAACTGTTTTTT. It is translated as CASSSGPATNEKLFF.

This rearrangement joins TRBV7-2 to TRBJ1-2; D remains ambiguous. Germline V gene data show CDR1 as SGHTA and CDR2 as FQGNSA. This CDR3 spans 12 amino acids. The V and J ends lost 5 bases and 4 bases respectively, with 8 bases between them. The CDR3 region is CASSRAPYGYTF. CDR3 bases: TGTGCCAGCAGCCGCGCCCCCTATGGCTACACCTTC.

The gene calls are TRBV5-1 and TRBJ1-1; D perhaps matches TRBD1 (6 bases). Germline V gene lookup returns CDR1 SGHRS and CDR2 YFSETQ. CDR3 length: 16 amino acids. V dropped 0 bases and J dropped 0 bases, with 12 bases sitting between them. The CDR3 loop is CASSLDPWTVNTEAFF. CDR3 in DNA: TGCGCCAGCAGCTTGGACCCCTGGACAGTGAACACTGAAGCTTTCTTT.

The V call is TRBV15, the J call TRBJ1-1; a weak D match, TRBD1 (5 bases). Trimming stripped 0 bases from V and 7 bases from J, with 9 bases between. The CDR3 is 13 amino acids. Germline CDR1 and CDR2: LNHNV and YYDKDF (reference sequence). The DNA for the CDR3 is TGTGCCACCAGCAGAGATACCGACAGTGAAGCTTTCTTT. Translation: CATSRDTDSEAFF. The full variable domain, with the rest looked up from reference TRBV15 and TRBJ1-1, is DAMVIQNPRYQVTQFGKPVTLSCSQTLNHNVMYWYQQKSSQAPKLLFHYYDKDFNNEADTPDNFQSRRPNTSFCFLDIRSPGLGDTAMYLCATSRDTDSEAFFGQGTRLTVV.

This clone appeared a single time. V is TRBV5-6 and J is TRBJ2-3; D gene unclear. V lost 2 bases, J lost 2 bases, and 12 bases lay in between. The CDR3 has 15 residues. Germline lookup yields CDR1 SGHDT and CDR2 YYEEEE. The CDR3: CASSFMRDNTDTQYF. In DNA form, the CDR3 reads TGTGCCAGCAGCTTTATGAGAGACAACACAGATACGCAGTATTTT.

The chain couples TRBV5-1 to TRBJ2-5; 8 bases align to TRBD2. Germline loops: CDR1 SGHRS, CDR2 YFSETQ. The J segment lost 5 bases and the V segment lost 7 bases, leaving 7 bases of the junction unmatched. The CDR3 extends over 13 amino acids. The CDR3 reads CASAGGLRETQYF. The CDR3 DNA reads as TGCGCCAGCGCGGGGGGCCTCAGGGAGACCCAGTACTTC.

The chain carries TRBV19 and TRBJ2-7; D remains unclear. The V gene lost 6 bases and the J gene lost 0 bases, with 9 bases spanning the gap. CDR1 and CDR2 (germline): LNHDA, SQIVND (reference sequence). The CDR3 totals 13 residues. The chain's CDR3 is CASRTVDSYEQYF. CDR3 sequence (DNA): TGTGCCAGTAGGACTGTAGACTCCTACGAGCAGTACTTC.

The V call is TRBV7-2, the J call TRBJ1-2; perhaps TRBD1 as D (5 bases). The V gene lost 1 base and the J gene lost 4 bases, with 7 bases spanning the gap. This CDR3 is built from 13 residues. Germline CDR1 is SGHTA and CDR2 is FQGNSA. The CDR3 sequence is CASSLGGGYGYTF. CDR3 in DNA: TGTGCCAGCAGCTTAGGCGGGGGCTATGGCTACACCTTC.

This chain joins TRBV4-1 and TRBJ2-7, with D tentatively TRBD1 (6 bases). CDR3 length equals 16 residues. Trimming removed 6 bases from V and 0 bases from J, with 18 bases in between. Germline-derived CDR1 and CDR2 are MGHRA and YSYEKL. CDR3 sequence reads: CASRSLIVRGSYEQYF. In DNA form, the CDR3 reads TGCGCCAGCAGATCACTCATCGTCAGGGGCTCCTACGAGCAGTACTTC.